A selection of T cell receptor beta chains follows, all from one sample in a study of radiotherapy plus CTLA-4 blockade in lung cancer. Assay: immunoSEQ multiplex PCR; the TCRdb copy retains only in-frame clones and omits some. In the table there are under 100,000 clones, under 85% of which are singletons. Sequenced material: peripheral blood, taken from a patient treated with radiotherapy plus ipilimumab. The receptor source for this set is a human donor with non-small cell lung cancer that progressed on radiotherapy plus ipilimumab. CDR3s include the opening cysteine and the closing phenylalanine or tryptophan. A D gene is named only where the DNA matches it firmly. Clone sizes are given selectively: once, few, many, or a class where the clone is expanded.

V gene	J gene	D gene	clone size	CDR3 protein	CDR3 DNA
TRBV5-4	TRBJ2-7	TRBD2	once	CASSLSVAGGSYEQYF	TGTGCCAGCAGCTTGTCGGTAGCGGGAGGCTCCTACGAGCAGTACTTC
TRBV28	TRBJ2-5	TRBD1	once	CASSKTGVGTQYF	TGTGCCAGCAGTAAAACAGGGGTCGGGACCCAGTACTTC
TRBV27	TRBJ2-6	NA	NA	CASSPLGANVLTF	TGTGCCAGCAGCCCTCTGGGGGCCAACGTCCTGACTTTC
TRBV7-2	TRBJ2-7	TRBD2	NA	CASSLDGTSGGAYEQYF	TGTGCCAGCAGCTTAGATGGGACTAGCGGGGGGGCGTACGAGCAGTACTTC
TRBV5-4	TRBJ2-2	TRBD2	NA	CASRDWEGGELFF	TGTGCCAGCAGGGATTGGGAGGGCGGGGAGCTGTTTTTT
TRBV9	TRBJ2-1	TRBD2	NA	CASSPTSPQSYNEQFF	TGTGCCAGCAGCCCGACTAGCCCACAGTCCTACAATGAGCAGTTCTTC
TRBV5-6	TRBJ2-7	TRBD1	NA	CASSWRQGGLYEQYF	TGTGCCAGCAGCTGGCGACAGGGGGGTCTCTACGAGCAGTACTTC
TRBV27	TRBJ2-5	NA	NA	CASRTWLAETQYF	TGTGCCAGCCGGACGTGGCTAGCTGAGACCCAGTACTTC
TRBV11-3	TRBJ1-1	NA	NA	CASSLTAKGEAFF	TGTGCCAGCAGCTTGACAGCGAAGGGTGAAGCTTTCTTT
TRBV14	TRBJ1-1	NA	few	CASSQVTGRAFF	TGTGCCAGCAGCCAAGTGACTGGGAGGGCTTTCTTT
TRBV7-2	TRBJ1-2	TRBD1	NA	CASSPGGQGFGGYTF	TGTGCCAGCAGCCCAGGGGGACAGGGTTTCGGTGGCTACACCTTC
TRBV6-6	TRBJ2-3	TRBD2	NA	CASSLGIAGAVDTQYF	TGTGCCAGCAGCCTCGGGATAGCGGGAGCGGTAGATACGCAGTATTTT
TRBV27	TRBJ1-2	NA	few	CASSLGGARGYTF	TGTGCCAGCAGTTTAGGGGGGGCTCGGGGCTACACCTTC
TRBV10-3	TRBJ2-7	TRBD2	NA	CATAGTSGPVGYEQYF	TGTGCCACCGCTGGGACTAGCGGCCCTGTCGGATACGAGCAGTACTTC
TRBV19	TRBJ2-3	TRBD2	NA	CASERGAGTDTQYF	TGTGCCAGCGAGCGGGGGGCTGGCACAGATACGCAGTATTTT
TRBV5-4	TRBJ2-1	TRBD2	NA	CASSFSSGGPINEQFF	TGTGCCAGCAGCTTCTCTAGCGGGGGGCCTATCAATGAGCAGTTCTTC
TRBV6-5	TRBJ2-7	NA	NA	CASSPKNSYEQYF	TGTGCCAGCAGTCCCAAAAACTCCTACGAGCAGTACTTC
TRBV7-8	TRBJ2-7	NA	NA	CASSGGSLGYEQYF	TGTGCCAGCAGCGGGGGGAGCTTGGGCTACGAGCAGTACTTC
TRBV6-6	TRBJ2-5	TRBD2	NA	CASSPGTSNPSGQYF	TGTGCCAGCAGCCCCGGGACTAGTAACCCCTCGGGCCAGTACTTC
TRBV21-1	TRBJ2-7	NA	NA	CASSKKPPCRGLTYEQYF	TGTGCCAGCAGCAAAAAACCCCCATGCAGGGGTCTTACCTACGAGCAGTACTTC
TRBV25-1	TRBJ1-5	NA	NA	CASSGAGVDQPQHF	TGTGCCAGCAGCGGGGCAGGGGTGGATCAGCCCCAGCATTTT
TRBV2	TRBJ2-2	TRBD1	NA	CASSRQGTNTGELFF	TGTGCCAGCAGTCGACAGGGGACTAACACCGGGGAGCTGTTTTTT
TRBV29-1	TRBJ1-1	TRBD1	once	CSVAGGGTGRTTEAFF	TGCAGCGTTGCTGGGGGGGGGACAGGGAGGACCACTGAAGCTTTCTTT
TRBV7-9	TRBJ2-1	TRBD2	NA	CASSLGTTTRNEQFF	TGTGCCAGCAGCCTCGGGACTACCACTCGCAATGAGCAGTTCTTC
TRBV2	TRBJ1-5	TRBD1	NA	CASSFGQGDQPQHF	TGTGCCAGCAGTTTCGGACAGGGCGATCAGCCCCAGCATTTT
TRBV4-2	TRBJ2-7	TRBD2	NA	CASSQGPAGTSVYEQYF	TGTGCCAGCAGCCAAGGCCCCGCCGGGACTAGCGTTTACGAGCAGTACTTC
TRBV6-1	TRBJ1-1	NA	NA	CASKRGVGYTEAFF	TGTGCCAGCAAACGAGGGGTTGGGTACACTGAAGCTTTCTTT
TRBV9	TRBJ1-1	NA	NA	CASSLQLSTEAFF	TGTGCCAGCAGCTTACAGCTATCCACTGAAGCTTTCTTT
TRBV4-1	TRBJ1-5	NA	NA	CASSQATKEPQHF	TGCGCCAGCAGCCAAGCCACGAAGGAGCCCCAGCATTTT
TRBV6-5	TRBJ1-2	NA	few	CASSYSTKGVHGYTF	TGTGCCAGCAGTTACTCGACTAAGGGGGTTCATGGCTACACCTTC
TRBV7-3	TRBJ2-7	NA	NA	CASSLESGGEYYEQYF	TGTGCCAGCAGCTTAGAGTCCGGGGGAGAATACTACGAGCAGTACTTC
TRBV2	TRBJ2-2	TRBD1	NA	CASSEGWPGGNTGELFF	TGTGCCAGCAGTGAAGGGTGGCCAGGGGGGAACACCGGGGAGCTGTTTTTT
TRBV11-3	TRBJ2-3	NA	once	CASSSRQESTDTQYF	TGTGCCAGCAGCTCTCGACAGGAGAGCACAGATACGCAGTATTTT
TRBV7-9	TRBJ2-2	NA	NA	CASSPRAGANTGELFF	TGTGCCAGCAGCCCACGGGCAGGGGCCAACACCGGGGAGCTGTTTTTT
TRBV7-2	TRBJ2-5	NA	NA	CASDQGGGMDF	TGTGCCAGCGACCAGGGCGGGGGCATGGACTTC
TRBV10-1	TRBJ2-3	NA	NA	CASRSWTGRVAGAEGDTQYF	TGCGCCAGCCGATCTTGGACAGGGAGGGTAGCGGGGGCCGAGGGAGATACGCAGTATTTT
TRBV30	TRBJ2-5	NA	few	CAWSVRVKTQYF	TGTGCCTGGAGTGTACGAGTAAAGACCCAGTACTTC
TRBV5-1	TRBJ2-5	NA	NA	CASSPGGGNQETQYF	TGCGCCAGCAGCCCTGGTGGGGGGAACCAAGAGACCCAGTACTTC
TRBV11-3	TRBJ2-7	TRBD1	NA	CASSLGQGGLGSYEQYF	TGTGCCAGCAGCTTGGGACAGGGGGGCCTTGGCTCCTACGAGCAGTACTTC
TRBV30	TRBJ2-7	NA	NA	CAWTDSYEQYF	TGTGCCTGGACGGATTCCTACGAGCAGTACTTC
TRBV9	TRBJ1-6	TRBD1	NA	CASSPRQGENSPLHF	TGTGCCAGCAGCCCCCGACAGGGGGAAAATTCACCCCTCCACTTT
TRBV9	TRBJ2-3	TRBD1	NA	CASSVERGLFTDTQYF	TGTGCCAGCAGCGTAGAGAGGGGGCTATTTACAGATACGCAGTATTTT
TRBV6-5	TRBJ1-1	NA	NA	CASSYQGGMSEAFF	TGTGCCAGCAGTTACCAAGGGGGTATGAGTGAAGCTTTCTTT
TRBV5-1	TRBJ2-1	NA	NA	CASSPLGVAYNEQFF	TGCGCCAGCAGCCCCCTGGGGGTCGCCTACAATGAGCAGTTCTTC
TRBV9	TRBJ1-3	NA	NA	CASSAQLGSSGNTIYF	TGTGCCAGCAGCGCGCAACTAGGTAGCTCTGGAAACACCATATATTTT
TRBV27	TRBJ2-2	TRBD2	NA	CASRTTGLAGGSGELFF	TGTGCCAGCCGGACAACCGGGCTAGCGGGGGGTAGCGGGGAGCTGTTTTTT
TRBV2	TRBJ1-6	NA	NA	CASSGWEYMGSSPLHF	TGTGCCAGCAGTGGCTGGGAGTATATGGGGAGTTCACCCCTCCACTTT
TRBV9	TRBJ2-2	NA	NA	CASNVGFNTGELFF	TGTGCCAGCAACGTGGGTTTTAACACCGGGGAGCTGTTTTTT
TRBV18	TRBJ2-5	TRBD1	NA	CASSQAGGLETQYF	TGTGCCAGCTCACAGGCAGGGGGCTTGGAGACCCAGTACTTC
TRBV7-2	TRBJ2-7	TRBD2	NA	CASSSAGGPYEQYF	TGTGCCAGCAGCTCGGCGGGAGGCCCCTACGAGCAGTACTTC
TRBV6-5	TRBJ2-7	NA	NA	CASRKANYEQYF	TGTGCCAGCAGAAAGGCGAACTACGAGCAGTACTTC